This T cell receptor beta chain was obtained from a study of shared clonotypes between healthy human individuals. Study-level information: Per-donor plates numbered three CD4 naive, three CD4 memory, two CD8 naive and one CD8 memory. Study-wide results and caveats: Sequencing depth was expected to influence donor clonotype sharing. The four-donor shared clonotypes exceeded non-shared clonotypes in generation probability, with non-shared ones scoring lower.

The method was immunoSEQ multiplex PCR; TCRdb's version includes in-frame clones alone and lacks a portion of them. The table includes approximately 2.5 million clones, roughly 92% detected once. Per germline, CDR1 SGHAT and CDR2 FQNNGV. The ends were cut back, 0 bases at V and 0 bases at J, with 12 bases in the middle. The CDR3 loop spans 17 amino acids. This clone has a single count. Its target is unknown. This chain uses TRBV11-2 with TRBJ1-5; no clear D gene. The sequenced sample consisted of naive CD4+ T cells sorted from blood. Subset reported: CD45RA+ positively selected. The clonotype was recovered from a young man in good health. The CDR3 sequence: CASSLDQTQYSNQPQHF. CDR3 nucleotides: TGTGCCAGCAGCTTAGATCAGACACAGTATAGCAATCAGCCCCAGCATTTT.